This T cell receptor beta chain emerged from a study of OX40 agonist ivuxolimab in advanced cancers. Regarding the research as a whole: Ivuxolimab was an agonistic, fully human IgG2 monoclonal antibody directed against OX40 (CD134), a costimulatory receptor. Intravenous ivuxolimab was administered to patients every 2 weeks at six dose levels: 0.01, 0.1, 0.3, 1.5, 3 and 10 mg/kg. Of the approximately 50 patients in dose escalation, 19 had hepatocellular carcinoma, about 15 had melanoma, 9 had renal cell carcinoma and 9 had head and neck cancer. A male proportion of almost 85% and a mean age of around 60 years, ranging from about 20 to 80, were recorded for the dose-escalation cohort. Patients were allowed to have had prior anti-PD-1, anti-PD-L1 or anti-CTLA-4 therapy, and more than 30% of the dose-escalation patients had previously received checkpoint inhibitors. Partial responses occurred in three dose-escalation patients: two with cutaneous melanoma and one with hepatocellular carcinoma. The purpose of peripheral TCRbeta sequencing was to test whether ivuxolimab changed TCR sequence diversity and led to clonal T-cell expansion. The paper covers the monotherapy dose-escalation part of the phase I ivuxolimab trial, which included N of about 56 patients. What the authors observed across the whole study: The antigen specificity of the clonally expanded peripheral T cells was not determined. Low levels of normalized T-cell clonal expansion were also seen in some patients who did not respond. At doses of 0.1 to 3.0 mg/kg, clonal expansion of both CD4+ and CD8+ blood T cells was observed from baseline to week 6. Partial responders in the 0.1-3.0 mg/kg groups had among the lowest normalized peripheral clonal expansion, especially among CD8+ T cells. After ivuxolimab, CD8+ T cells had more expanded clones than CD4+ T cells on average.

The trial excluded patients who had a history of autoimmune disease or were on systemic immunosuppression. In every dose cohort, peripheral blood was drawn for TCR sequencing at baseline, cycle 4 day 1, and cycle 7 day 1. The samples were drawn from a first-in-human, open-label, multicenter phase I dose-escalation trial of ivuxolimab. Adults with locally advanced or metastatic melanoma, renal cell carcinoma, hepatocellular carcinoma or head and neck squamous cell carcinoma were enrolled in the trial. Before TCR sequencing, CD4+ and CD8+ T cells were separately sorted from peripheral blood. Genomic DNA was extracted from sorted cells for sequencing of the TCRbeta CDR3 region. The immunoSEQ Assay was used to sequence the TCRbeta CDR3 regions. TCRdb holds this immuneACCESS table with in-frame rearrangements only. Some clones are missing; in checked studies, unresolved V genes explain under half, and the rest has no known cause. Present in this sample are more than 60,000 clones, 80% to 85% of which were seen just once. The ten top clones hold nearly 4.5% of the sample.

V lost 3 bases and J lost 6 bases, and the count of bases not matched to a germline gene is 10. The CDR3 numbers 16 residues from cysteine through phenylalanine. Just the 48-base CDR3 DNA is kept, in frame starting at base 1. The germline V gene supplies CDR1 LGHNA and CDR2 YSLEER. As concerns this clone: The antigen it recognizes is unknown. No clone much larger than this one lies a single base away; base qualities are absent.

Material: CD4+ or CD8+ T cells sorted from blood, obtained in a trial of the OX40 agonist ivuxolimab. This TCR was recovered from an adult with an advanced solid tumor such as melanoma, head and neck, liver or kidney cancer. The sequence links TRBV4-3 to TRBJ2-2; 7 bases in the junction line up with TRBD1. Here the CDR3 is given as CASSQYHRGGPGELFF. The DNA reads TGCGCCAGCAGCCAGTACCACAGGGGTGGGCCCGGGGAGCTGTTTTTT.